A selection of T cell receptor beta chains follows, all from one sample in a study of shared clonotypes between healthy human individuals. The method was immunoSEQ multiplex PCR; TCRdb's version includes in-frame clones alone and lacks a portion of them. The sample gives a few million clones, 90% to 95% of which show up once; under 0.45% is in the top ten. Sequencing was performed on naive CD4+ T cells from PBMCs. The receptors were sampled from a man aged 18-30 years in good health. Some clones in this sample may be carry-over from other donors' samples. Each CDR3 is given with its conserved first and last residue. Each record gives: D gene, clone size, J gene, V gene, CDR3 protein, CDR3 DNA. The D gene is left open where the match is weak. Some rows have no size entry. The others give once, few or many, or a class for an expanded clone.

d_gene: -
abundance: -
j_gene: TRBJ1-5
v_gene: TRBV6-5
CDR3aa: CASSSTRNQPQHF
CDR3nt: TGTGCCAGCAGTTCCACGAGGAATCAGCCCCAGCATTTT

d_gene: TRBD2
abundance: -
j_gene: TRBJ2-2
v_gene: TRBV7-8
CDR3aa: CASSLGRWGLASGELFF
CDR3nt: TGTGCCAGCAGCTTAGGGCGCTGGGGACTAGCATCTGGGGAGCTGTTTTTT

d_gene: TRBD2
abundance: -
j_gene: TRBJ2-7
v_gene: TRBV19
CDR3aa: CASRASGSEEQYF
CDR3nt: TGTGCCAGTCGAGCTAGCGGGAGTGAAGAGCAGTACTTC

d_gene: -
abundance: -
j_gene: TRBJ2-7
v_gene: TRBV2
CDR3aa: CASIGGARQKPHYEQYF
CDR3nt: TGTGCCAGCATTGGCGGGGCTCGACAGAAGCCCCACTACGAGCAGTACTTC

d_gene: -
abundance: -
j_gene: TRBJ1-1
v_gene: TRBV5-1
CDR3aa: CASSLGGSTEAFF
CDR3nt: TGCGCCAGCAGCCTCGGGGGGTCCACTGAAGCTTTCTTT

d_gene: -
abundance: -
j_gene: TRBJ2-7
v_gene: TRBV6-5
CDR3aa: CASSYLTGSYEQYF
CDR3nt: TGTGCCAGCAGTTACCTGACAGGTAGCTACGAGCAGTACTTC

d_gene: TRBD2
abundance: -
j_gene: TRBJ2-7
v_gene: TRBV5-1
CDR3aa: CASSLTGTSPRMEYF
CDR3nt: TGCGCCAGCAGCCTGACCGGGACTAGCCCCAGAATGGAGTACTTC

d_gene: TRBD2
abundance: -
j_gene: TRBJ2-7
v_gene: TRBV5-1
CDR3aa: CASSLHTGTSSEQYF
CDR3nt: TGCGCCAGCAGCTTACACACCGGGACTAGCTCCGAGCAGTACTTC

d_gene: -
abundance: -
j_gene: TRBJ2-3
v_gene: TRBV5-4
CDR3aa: CASSLKGEDTQYF
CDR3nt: TGTGCCAGCAGCTTGAAAGGGGAAGATACGCAGTATTTT

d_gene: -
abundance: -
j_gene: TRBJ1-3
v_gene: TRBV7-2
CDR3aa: CASSALGGTENTIYF
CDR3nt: TGTGCCAGCAGCGCCCTGGGAGGGACGGAAAACACCATATATTTT

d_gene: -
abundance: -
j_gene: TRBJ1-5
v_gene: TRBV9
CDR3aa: CASSVQPNQPQHF
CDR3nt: TGTGCCAGCAGCGTACAGCCCAATCAGCCCCAGCATTTT

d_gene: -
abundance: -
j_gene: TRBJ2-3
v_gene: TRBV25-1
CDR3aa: CASSERHPRAPTQYF
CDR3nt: TGTGCCAGCAGTGAGCGACATCCCCGGGCACCTACGCAGTATTTT

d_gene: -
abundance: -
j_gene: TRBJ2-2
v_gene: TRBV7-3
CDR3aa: CASSWGTDYTGELFF
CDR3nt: TGTGCCAGCAGCTGGGGGACGGATTACACCGGGGAGCTGTTTTTT

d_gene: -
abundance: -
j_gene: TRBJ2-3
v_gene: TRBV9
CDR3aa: CASSKGGASDTQYF
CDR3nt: TGTGCCAGCAGCAAAGGGGGTGCCTCAGATACGCAGTATTTT

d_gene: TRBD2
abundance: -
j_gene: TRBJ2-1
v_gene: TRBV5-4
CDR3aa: CASSEGLAGGRGEQFF
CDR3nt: TGTGCCAGCAGCGAGGGACTAGCGGGAGGCCGGGGTGAGCAGTTCTTC

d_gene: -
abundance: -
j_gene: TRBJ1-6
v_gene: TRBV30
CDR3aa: CAWSVGGASYNSPLHF
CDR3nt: TGTGCCTGGAGTGTGGGGGGAGCGTCCTATAATTCACCCCTCCACTTT

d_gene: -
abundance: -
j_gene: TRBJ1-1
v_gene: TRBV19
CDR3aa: CASSILMNTEAFF
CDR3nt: TGTGCCAGTAGTATTCTAATGAACACTGAAGCTTTCTTT

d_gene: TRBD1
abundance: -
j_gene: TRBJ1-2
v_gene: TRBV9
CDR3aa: CASSPQGAANYGYTF
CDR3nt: TGTGCCAGCAGCCCACAGGGGGCGGCTAACTATGGCTACACCTTC

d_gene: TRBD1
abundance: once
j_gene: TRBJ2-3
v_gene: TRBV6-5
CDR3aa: CASSARDRDTDTQYF
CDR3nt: TGTGCCAGCAGTGCGAGGGACAGGGATACAGATACGCAGTATTTT

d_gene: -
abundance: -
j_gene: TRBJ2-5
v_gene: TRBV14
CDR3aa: CASSRFKGRRAQETQYF
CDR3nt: TGTGCCAGCAGCCGCTTCAAGGGACGTCGGGCCCAAGAGACCCAGTACTTC

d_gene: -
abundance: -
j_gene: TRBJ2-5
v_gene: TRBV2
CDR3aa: CASLDGPQETQYF
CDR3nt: TGTGCCAGTCTGGACGGACCCCAAGAGACCCAGTACTTC

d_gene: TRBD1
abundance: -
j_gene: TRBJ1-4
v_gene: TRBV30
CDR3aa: CAWAGQLNEKLFF
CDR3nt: TGTGCCTGGGCGGGACAGCTTAATGAAAAACTGTTTTTT

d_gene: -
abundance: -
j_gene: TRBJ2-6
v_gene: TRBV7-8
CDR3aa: CASSSDWTGSSGANVLTF
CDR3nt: TGTGCCAGCAGCTCCGACTGGACGGGAAGCTCTGGGGCCAACGTCCTGACTTTC

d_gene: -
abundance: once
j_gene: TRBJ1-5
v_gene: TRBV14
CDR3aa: CASSQEEGQPQHF
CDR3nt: TGTGCCAGCAGCCAAGAGGAGGGTCAGCCCCAGCATTTT

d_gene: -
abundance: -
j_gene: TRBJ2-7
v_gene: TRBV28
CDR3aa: CASSFSWGEQYF
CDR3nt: TGTGCCAGCAGTTTCTCTTGGGGGGAGCAGTACTTC

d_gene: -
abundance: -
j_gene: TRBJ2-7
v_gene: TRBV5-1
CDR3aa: CASSLPSYEQYF
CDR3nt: TGCGCCAGCAGCTTACCGTCCTACGAGCAGTACTTC

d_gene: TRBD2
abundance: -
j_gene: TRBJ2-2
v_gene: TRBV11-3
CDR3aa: CASSRGLAGNTGELFF
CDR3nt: TGTGCCAGCAGTCGTGGCCTAGCGGGAAACACCGGGGAGCTGTTTTTT

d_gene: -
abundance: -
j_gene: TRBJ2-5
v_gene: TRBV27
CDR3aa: CASSLSRAGRQETQYF
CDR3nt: TGTGCCAGCAGTTTATCTAGGGCAGGGAGACAAGAGACCCAGTACTTC

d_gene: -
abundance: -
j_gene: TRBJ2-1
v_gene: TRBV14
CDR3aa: CASSQDRTPTYNEQFF
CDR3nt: TGTGCCAGCAGCCAAGATCGGACTCCTACCTACAATGAGCAGTTCTTC

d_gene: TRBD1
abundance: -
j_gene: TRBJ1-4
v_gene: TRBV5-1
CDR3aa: CASSLITGEEKLFF
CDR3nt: TGCGCCAGCAGCTTGATCACAGGGGAGGAAAAACTGTTTTTT

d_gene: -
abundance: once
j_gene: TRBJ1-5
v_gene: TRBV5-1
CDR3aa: CASSLDTGSAQPQHF
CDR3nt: TGCGCCAGCAGCTTGGACACAGGGTCAGCTCAGCCCCAGCATTTT

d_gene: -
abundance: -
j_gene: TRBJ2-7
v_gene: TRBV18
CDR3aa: CASSQLGALSEQYF
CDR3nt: TGTGCCAGCTCACAATTGGGGGCCCTTAGCGAGCAGTACTTC

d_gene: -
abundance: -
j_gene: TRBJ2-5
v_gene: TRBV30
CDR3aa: CAWSGKGETQYF
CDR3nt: TGTGCCTGGAGCGGGAAAGGAGAGACCCAGTACTTC

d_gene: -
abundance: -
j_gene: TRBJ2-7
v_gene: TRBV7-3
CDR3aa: CASSLMGGTSSYEQYF
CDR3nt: TGTGCCAGCAGCTTAATGGGGGGCACCAGCTCCTACGAGCAGTACTTC

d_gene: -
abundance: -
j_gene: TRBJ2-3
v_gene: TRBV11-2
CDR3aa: CASSSGARTISDTQYF
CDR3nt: TGTGCCAGCAGCTCCGGCGCCCGGACTATTTCAGATACGCAGTATTTT

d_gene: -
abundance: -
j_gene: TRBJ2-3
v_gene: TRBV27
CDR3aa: CASSLRGPQTSIFTDTQYF
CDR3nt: TGTGCCAGCAGTTTACGTGGTCCTCAAACCTCAATTTTCACAGATACGCAGTATTTT

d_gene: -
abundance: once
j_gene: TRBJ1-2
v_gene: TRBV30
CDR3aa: CAWSAGQEDGYTF
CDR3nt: TGTGCCTGGAGTGCTGGACAAGAAGATGGCTACACCTTC

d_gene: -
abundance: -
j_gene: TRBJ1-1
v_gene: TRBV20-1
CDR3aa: CSATRRTEAFF
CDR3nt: TGCAGTGCTACAAGACGGACTGAAGCTTTCTTT

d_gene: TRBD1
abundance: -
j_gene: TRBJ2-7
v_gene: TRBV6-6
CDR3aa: CASSYAFTGGGNEQYF
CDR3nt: TGTGCCAGCAGTTACGCCTTCACAGGGGGCGGCAACGAGCAGTACTTC

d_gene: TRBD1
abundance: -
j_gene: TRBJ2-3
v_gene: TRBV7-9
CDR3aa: CASSHGTDTDTQYF
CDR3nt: TGTGCCAGCAGCCATGGGACAGACACAGATACGCAGTATTTT

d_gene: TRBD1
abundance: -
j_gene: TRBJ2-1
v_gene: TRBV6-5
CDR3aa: CASSRGTGADEQFF
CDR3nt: TGTGCCAGCAGTCGTGGGACAGGGGCCGATGAGCAGTTCTTC

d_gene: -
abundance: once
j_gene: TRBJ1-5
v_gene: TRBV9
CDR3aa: CASSVGSRVASNQPQHF
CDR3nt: TGTGCCAGCAGCGTAGGGTCAAGGGTGGCAAGCAATCAGCCCCAGCATTTT

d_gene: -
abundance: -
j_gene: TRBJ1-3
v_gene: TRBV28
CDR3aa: CASSLAGLLIGNTIYF
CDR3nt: TGTGCCAGCAGTTTGGCGGGACTGCTCATTGGAAACACCATATATTTT

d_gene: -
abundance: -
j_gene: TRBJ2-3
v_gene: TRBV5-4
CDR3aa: CASSPSSTDTQYF
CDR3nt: TGTGCCAGCAGCCCCTCTAGCACAGATACGCAGTATTTT

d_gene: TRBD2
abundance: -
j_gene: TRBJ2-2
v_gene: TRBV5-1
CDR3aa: CASSLGLAGGVGTGELFF
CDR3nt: TGCGCCAGCAGCTTGGGCCTAGCGGGAGGAGTAGGAACCGGGGAGCTGTTTTTT

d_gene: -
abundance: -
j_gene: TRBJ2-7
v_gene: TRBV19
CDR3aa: CASILGTYEQYF
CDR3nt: TGTGCCAGTATTTTAGGGACCTACGAGCAGTACTTC

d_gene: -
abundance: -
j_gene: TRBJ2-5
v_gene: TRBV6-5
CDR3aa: CASSYSGGKTQYF
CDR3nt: TGTGCCAGCAGTTACTCGGGAGGAAAGACCCAGTACTTC

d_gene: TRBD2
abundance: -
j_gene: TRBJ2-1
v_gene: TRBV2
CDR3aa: CASKVWREVDEQFF
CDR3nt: TGTGCCAGCAAAGTCTGGCGGGAGGTCGATGAGCAGTTCTTC

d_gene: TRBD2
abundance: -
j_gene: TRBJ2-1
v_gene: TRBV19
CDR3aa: CASRKGLAGFDEQFF
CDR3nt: TGTGCCAGTAGGAAGGGACTAGCGGGTTTTGATGAGCAGTTCTTC

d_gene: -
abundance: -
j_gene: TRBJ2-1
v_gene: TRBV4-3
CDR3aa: CASSQEASFYNEQFF
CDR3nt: TGCGCCAGCAGCCAAGAGGCCAGTTTCTACAATGAGCAGTTCTTC